This is a list of T cell receptor beta chains from one sample in a study of resident and recirculating memory T cells in vitiligo. Repertoires were generated with immunoSEQ multiplex PCR, while TCRdb's copy carries only in-frame clones and drops some. The sample includes tens of thousands of clones, roughly 94% of them seen just once. The sequencing sample was made of blood. The receptor set was obtained from a male donor with vitiligo. The CDR3 runs from the conserved cysteine through the conserved F or W. A D gene is named only where the DNA matches it firmly. A row's size may be missing; if present it is once, few, many or a size class.

d_call: TRBD2
v_call: TRBV9
clone_size: -
j_call: TRBJ2-1
cdr3_aa: CASSVQLAGSNEQFF
cdr3_nt: TGTGCCAGCAGCGTACAACTAGCGGGGTCAAATGAGCAGTTCTTC

d_call: TRBD1
v_call: TRBV7-9
clone_size: once
j_call: TRBJ1-1
cdr3_aa: CASSFSYARDRLNTEAFF
cdr3_nt: TGTGCCAGCAGCTTTTCCTATGCCAGGGACAGATTGAACACTGAAGCTTTCTTT

d_call: TRBD1
v_call: TRBV28
clone_size: -
j_call: TRBJ2-7
cdr3_aa: CASSPPGGGSYEQYF
cdr3_nt: TGTGCCAGCAGTCCCCCAGGGGGCGGATCCTACGAGCAGTACTTC

d_call: -
v_call: TRBV18
clone_size: -
j_call: TRBJ2-6
cdr3_aa: CASSPLDSHPSGANVLTF
cdr3_nt: TGTGCCAGCTCACCACTGGACAGCCATCCCTCTGGGGCCAACGTCCTGACTTTC

d_call: -
v_call: TRBV7-8
clone_size: -
j_call: TRBJ2-1
cdr3_aa: CASSPRRDQTSNEQFF
cdr3_nt: TGTGCCAGCAGCCCACGGCGGGACCAGACGAGTAATGAGCAGTTCTTC

d_call: TRBD1
v_call: TRBV2
clone_size: -
j_call: TRBJ2-7
cdr3_aa: CASSADRGPFEQYF
cdr3_nt: TGTGCCAGCAGCGCCGACAGGGGCCCCTTTGAGCAGTACTTC

d_call: TRBD1
v_call: TRBV7-3
clone_size: -
j_call: TRBJ2-1
cdr3_aa: CASSPRPGQGEYNEQFF
cdr3_nt: TGTGCCAGCAGCCCGAGACCCGGACAGGGGGAATACAATGAGCAGTTCTTC

d_call: -
v_call: TRBV5-1
clone_size: -
j_call: TRBJ2-2
cdr3_aa: CASSLFEGTNTGELFF
cdr3_nt: TGCGCCAGCAGCTTGTTCGAGGGTACGAACACCGGGGAGCTGTTTTTT

d_call: TRBD2
v_call: TRBV7-8
clone_size: once
j_call: TRBJ2-1
cdr3_aa: CASKLAVYNEQFF
cdr3_nt: TGTGCCAGCAAACTAGCGGTATACAATGAGCAGTTCTTC

d_call: TRBD1
v_call: TRBV13
clone_size: -
j_call: TRBJ1-2
cdr3_aa: CASKRGTGLNPYYGYTF
cdr3_nt: TGTGCCAGCAAGAGAGGGACAGGCCTTAACCCCTACTATGGCTACACCTTC

d_call: TRBD2
v_call: TRBV18
clone_size: -
j_call: TRBJ2-5
cdr3_aa: CASSPRTSGQETQYF
cdr3_nt: TGTGCCAGCTCACCTCGGACTAGCGGGCAAGAGACCCAGTACTTC

d_call: TRBD1
v_call: TRBV5-1
clone_size: -
j_call: TRBJ2-6
cdr3_aa: CASRQGAGANVLTF
cdr3_nt: TGCGCCAGCAGGCAGGGGGCAGGGGCCAACGTCCTGACTTTC

d_call: TRBD1
v_call: TRBV7-2
clone_size: -
j_call: TRBJ2-3
cdr3_aa: CASSPGQATDTQYF
cdr3_nt: TGTGCCAGCAGCCCCGGACAGGCCACAGATACGCAGTATTTT

d_call: TRBD2
v_call: TRBV7-6
clone_size: -
j_call: TRBJ2-7
cdr3_aa: CASSSPFRGAREGREQYF
cdr3_nt: TGTGCCAGCAGCTCCCCCTTTAGGGGTGCGCGGGAGGGCCGGGAGCAGTACTTC

d_call: TRBD1
v_call: TRBV15
clone_size: -
j_call: TRBJ1-2
cdr3_aa: CATRWGGTGRNGYTF
cdr3_nt: TGTGCCACCAGATGGGGGGGGACAGGGAGAAATGGCTACACCTTC

d_call: -
v_call: TRBV5-4
clone_size: once
j_call: TRBJ2-5
cdr3_aa: CASSTGTPKGETQYF
cdr3_nt: TGTGCCAGCAGCACCGGGACACCTAAGGGGGAGACCCAGTACTTC

d_call: TRBD2
v_call: TRBV4-3
clone_size: -
j_call: TRBJ2-3
cdr3_aa: CASSAGVGTDTQYF
cdr3_nt: TGCGCCAGCAGCGCGGGAGTAGGCACAGATACGCAGTATTTT

d_call: -
v_call: TRBV19
clone_size: once
j_call: TRBJ2-1
cdr3_aa: CASSIALWEEQFF
cdr3_nt: TGTGCCAGTAGTATTGCCCTTTGGGAGGAGCAGTTCTTC

d_call: -
v_call: TRBV7-3
clone_size: -
j_call: TRBJ2-1
cdr3_aa: CASSLGGKRAGEQFF
cdr3_nt: TGTGCCAGCAGCTTAGGGGGGAAGAGGGCTGGTGAGCAGTTCTTC

d_call: -
v_call: TRBV5-1
clone_size: -
j_call: TRBJ1-6
cdr3_aa: CASSFSSRSPLHF
cdr3_nt: TGCGCCAGCAGCTTCTCGAGTCGTTCACCCCTCCACTTT

d_call: TRBD1
v_call: TRBV11-2
clone_size: once
j_call: TRBJ2-5
cdr3_aa: CASSLRTGDRETQYF
cdr3_nt: TGTGCCAGCAGCTTACGGACAGGGGACAGAGAGACCCAGTACTTC

d_call: TRBD2
v_call: TRBV28
clone_size: -
j_call: TRBJ2-1
cdr3_aa: CASSLGLARYNEQFF
cdr3_nt: TGTGCCAGCAGTTTAGGACTAGCGCGCTACAATGAGCAGTTCTTC

d_call: -
v_call: TRBV29-1
clone_size: -
j_call: TRBJ1-2
cdr3_aa: CSVGPGMDYGYTF
cdr3_nt: TGCAGCGTTGGACCGGGTATGGACTATGGCTACACCTTC

d_call: -
v_call: TRBV4-1
clone_size: -
j_call: TRBJ1-1
cdr3_aa: CASSRRPRLQGDRTEAFF
cdr3_nt: TGCGCCAGCAGCCGACGACCCCGACTACAGGGCGATAGGACTGAAGCTTTCTTT

d_call: -
v_call: TRBV9
clone_size: -
j_call: TRBJ2-7
cdr3_aa: CASSVAPRQSSYEQYF
cdr3_nt: TGTGCCAGCAGCGTAGCTCCTCGACAGAGCTCCTACGAGCAGTACTTC

d_call: TRBD1
v_call: TRBV2
clone_size: -
j_call: TRBJ1-4
cdr3_aa: CASSIDRGDEKLFF
cdr3_nt: TGTGCCAGCAGTATCGACAGGGGCGACGAAAAACTGTTTTTT